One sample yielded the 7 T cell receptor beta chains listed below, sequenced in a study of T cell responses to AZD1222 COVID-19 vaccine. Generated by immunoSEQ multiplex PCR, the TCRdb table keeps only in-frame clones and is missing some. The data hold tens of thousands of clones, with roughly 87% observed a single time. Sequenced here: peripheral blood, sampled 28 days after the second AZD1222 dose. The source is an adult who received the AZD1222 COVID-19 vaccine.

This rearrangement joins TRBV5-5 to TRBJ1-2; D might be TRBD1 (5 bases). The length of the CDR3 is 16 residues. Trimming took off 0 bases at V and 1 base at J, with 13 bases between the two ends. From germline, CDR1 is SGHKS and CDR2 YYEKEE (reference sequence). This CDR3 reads CASSLEGLRGNYGYTF. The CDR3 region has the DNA TGTGCCAGCAGCTTGGAAGGTTTGAGGGGTAACTATGGCTACACCTTC. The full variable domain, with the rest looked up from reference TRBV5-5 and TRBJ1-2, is DAGVTQSPTHLIKTRGQQVTLRCSPISGHKSVSWYQQVLGQGPQFIFQYYEKEERGRGNFPDRFSARQFPNYSSELNVNALLLGDSALYLCASSLEGLRGNYGYTFGSGTRLTVV.

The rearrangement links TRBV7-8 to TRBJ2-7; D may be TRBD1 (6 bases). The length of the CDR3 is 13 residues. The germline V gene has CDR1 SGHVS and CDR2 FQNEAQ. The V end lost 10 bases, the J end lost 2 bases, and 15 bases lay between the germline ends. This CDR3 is CATLGQFTYEQYF. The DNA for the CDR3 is TGTGCCACTCTCGGACAGTTTACCTACGAGCAGTACTTC.

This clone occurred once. CDR3 DNA: TGCGCCAGCAGCCAAGATACGGTTTCTGAAGCTTTCTTT. Encoded protein: CASSQDTVSEAFF. This rearrangement joins TRBV4-1 to TRBJ1-1, with unresolved D. Trimming left V 0 bases short and J 6 bases short, with 8 bases between. The CDR3 totals 13 residues. The germline V gene encodes CDR1 MGHRA and CDR2 YSYEKL.

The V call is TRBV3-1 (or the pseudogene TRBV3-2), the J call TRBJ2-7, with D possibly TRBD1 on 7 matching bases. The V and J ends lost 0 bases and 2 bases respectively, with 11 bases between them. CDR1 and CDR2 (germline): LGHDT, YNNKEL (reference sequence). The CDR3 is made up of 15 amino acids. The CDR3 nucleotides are TGTGCCAGCAGCCAAGACGGAGGGGGCACCTACGAGCAGTACTTC. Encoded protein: CASSQDGGGTYEQYF.

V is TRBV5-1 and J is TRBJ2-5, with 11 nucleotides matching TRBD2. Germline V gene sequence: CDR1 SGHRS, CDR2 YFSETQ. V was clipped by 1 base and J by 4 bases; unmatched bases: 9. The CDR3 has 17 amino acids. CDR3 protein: CASSLSSYSGRAETQYF. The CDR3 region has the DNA TGCGCCAGCAGCTTGTCATCATATAGCGGGAGGGCAGAGACCCAGTACTTC. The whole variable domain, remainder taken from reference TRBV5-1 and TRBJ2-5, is KAGVTQTPRYLIKTRGQQVTLSCSPISGHRSVSWYQQTPGQGLQFLFEYFSETQRNKGNFPGRFSGRQFSNSRSEMNVSTLELGDSALYLCASSLSSYSGRAETQYFGPGTRLLVL.

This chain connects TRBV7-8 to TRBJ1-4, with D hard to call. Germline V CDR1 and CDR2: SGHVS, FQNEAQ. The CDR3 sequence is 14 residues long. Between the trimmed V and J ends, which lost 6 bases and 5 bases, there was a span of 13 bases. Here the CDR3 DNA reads TGTGCCAGCAGTTCCGAAAGTACCAATGAAAAACTGTTTTTT. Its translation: CASSSESTNEKLFF.

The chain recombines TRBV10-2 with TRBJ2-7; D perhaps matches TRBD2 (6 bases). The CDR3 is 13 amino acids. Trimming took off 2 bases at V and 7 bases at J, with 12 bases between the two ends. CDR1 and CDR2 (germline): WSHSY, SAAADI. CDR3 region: CASSETGVSEQYF. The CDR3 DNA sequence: TGCGCCAGCAGTGAGACGGGGGTCTCAGAGCAGTACTTC.